Listed below are T cell receptor beta chains from one sample, sequenced in a study of glioma-infiltrating T cells after dendritic cell vaccination. The assay was immunoSEQ multiplex PCR, and TCRdb's table has in-frame clones only and misses some. The sample comprises around 58,000 clones, around four fifths of which are singletons, and over 9% rests with the top ten. Sample: blood, taken before dendritic cell vaccination. The source is a human donor with glioblastoma. Both conserved end residues are part of each CDR3. D genes are given only for firm matches. A row's size may be missing; if present it is once, few, many or a size class.

size	D	V	J	DNA	CDR3
.	TRBD1	TRBV5-1	TRBJ2-5	TGCGCCAGCAGCATTACCGGGACAGCACGAGAGACCCAGTACTTC	CASSITGTARETQYF
once	TRBD1	TRBV4-1	TRBJ2-7	TGCGCCAGCAGCCGCCGGGACAGGGCGGACGAGCAGTACTTC	CASSRRDRADEQYF
.	.	TRBV14	TRBJ2-3	TGTGCCAGCAGCCAGCAGGGGGGAGCTAGCACAGATACGCAGTATTTT	CASSQQGGASTDTQYF
.	TRBD1	TRBV27	TRBJ2-2	TGTGCCAGCAGGGTTATAGGGACAGGGGGCACCACCGGGGAGCTGTTTTTT	CASRVIGTGGTTGELFF
.	TRBD1	TRBV28	TRBJ1-2	TGTGCCAGCAGCAACAGGGGTATTGATGGCTACACCTTC	CASSNRGIDGYTF
.	TRBD1	TRBV7-2	TRBJ1-5	TGTGCCAGCAGCTTGGCAGGGGGAGCGCGGCAGCCCCAGCATTTT	CASSLAGGARQPQHF
.	.	TRBV6-5	TRBJ2-7	TGTGTCAGCAGTTTACCAGGGGAACCCTACGAGCAGTACTTC	CVSSLPGEPYEQYF
.	.	TRBV10-2	TRBJ1-2	TGCGCCACCAGGGATTGGAGGGGAGGCTACACCTTC	CATRDWRGGYTF
.	.	TRBV20-1	TRBJ1-1	TGCAGTGCTAGAAGGCAGGTGGAAGCTTTCTTT	CSARRQVEAFF
.	.	TRBV5-4	TRBJ2-7	TGTGCCAGCAGCTTCATTGGAGGTCGGGCCTACGAGCAGTACTTC	CASSFIGGRAYEQYF
.	TRBD2	TRBV6-6	TRBJ2-5	TGTGCCAGCAGCTGGGGACTAGCGGGGGGCCTAGCCCAGTACTTC	CASSWGLAGGLAQYF
.	.	TRBV27	TRBJ1-4	TGTGCCAGCAGCGAGATCCGGGTCTCTAATGAAAAACTGTTTTTT	CASSEIRVSNEKLFF
once	TRBD1	TRBV9	TRBJ2-1	TGTGCCAGCAGCGGGGGGACAGTCTCCTACAATGAGCAGTTCTTC	CASSGGTVSYNEQFF
.	.	TRBV5-1	TRBJ2-4	TGCGCCAGCAGCTTGGATGGGCGAGCGGGCATTCAGTACTTC	CASSLDGRAGIQYF
.	TRBD1	TRBV6-5	TRBJ2-1	TGTGCCAGCAGTTGGCCCACAGGGGGTGAGCAGTTCTTC	CASSWPTGGEQFF
.	.	TRBV4-2	TRBJ2-7	TGTGCCAGCAGCCAAGGTGCCGGGGAGGTCAACGAGCAGTACTTC	CASSQGAGEVNEQYF
.	TRBD1	TRBV10-1	TRBJ2-7	TGCGCCAGCAGTGAGATGGGGGACAGCTGGTACTTC	CASSEMGDSWYF
.	TRBD2	TRBV5-4	TRBJ2-7	TGTGCCAGCAGCCCTAGCGCGGGGGGGCCGGGCGAGCAGTACTTC	CASSPSAGGPGEQYF
.	TRBD1	TRBV9	TRBJ1-5	TGTGCCAGCGCCCGGACAGGGGGTAATCAGCCCCAGCATTTT	CASARTGGNQPQHF
.	TRBD1	TRBV18	TRBJ2-7	TGTGCCAGCTCACCAATCGCCGGGACAGGGTTGGTTCACGAGCAGTACTTC	CASSPIAGTGLVHEQYF
.	.	TRBV18	TRBJ1-1	TGTGCCAGCCTACAGGACCCTATTAGTGAAGCTTTCTTT	CASLQDPISEAFF
once	.	TRBV5-6	TRBJ1-1	TGTGCCAGCAGCCCTTTCGGGAGAACTGAAGCTTTCTTT	CASSPFGRTEAFF
.	.	TRBV5-4	TRBJ2-2	TGTGCCAGCAGCTCGGGTTCACTCGCCGGGCGGGACGGGGAGCTGTTTTTT	CASSSGSLAGRDGELFF
.	.	TRBV6-1	TRBJ2-7	TGTGCCAGCAGTGAAGCGGAGGCAGCGTTGATCTACGAGCAGTACTTC	CASSEAEAALIYEQYF
.	.	TRBV28	TRBJ2-7	TGTGCCAGCAGTTTAGAGGTCTCCTACGAGCAGTACTTC	CASSLEVSYEQYF
.	TRBD2	TRBV2	TRBJ2-5	TGTGCCAGAGGACTAGCTCAAGAGACCCAGTACTTC	CARGLAQETQYF
.	.	TRBV6-1	TRBJ2-2	TGTGCCAGCAGTGAATTAAAAGGGCTCCCTGGGGGACTGAGCACCGGGGAGCTGTTTTTT	CASSELKGLPGGLSTGELFF
.	TRBD2	TRBV6-1	TRBJ2-1	TGTGCCAGCAGGAATCTAGCGGTCTCCTACAATGAGCAGTTCTTC	CASRNLAVSYNEQFF
few	.	TRBV19	TRBJ1-5	TGTGCCAGTGCGGGGGGCAATCAGCCCCAGCATTTT	CASAGGNQPQHF
once	.	TRBV11-2	TRBJ1-2	TGTGCCAGCAGCTTAGAGTTCCAGGGTCTATATGGCTACACCTTC	CASSLEFQGLYGYTF
once	.	TRBV18	TRBJ1-1	TGTGCCAGCTCACCAGGGCCAGCGGCGAACACTGAAGCTTTCTTT	CASSPGPAANTEAFF
.	.	TRBV9	TRBJ1-2	TGTGCCAGCAGCGTAGGTTCCCTAGATGGCTACACCTTC	CASSVGSLDGYTF
.	.	TRBV7-2	TRBJ2-7	TGTGCCAGCAGCTACATTCGGGGGGAGCAGTACTTC	CASSYIRGEQYF
.	.	TRBV2	TRBJ2-2	TGTGCCAGCAAGGGAGCCCGTGGGTCCACCGGGGAGCTGTTTTTT	CASKGARGSTGELFF
.	.	TRBV7-6	TRBJ2-2	TGTGCCAGCAGCTTGTCACTCCAAGTTAACACCGGGGAGCTGTTTTTT	CASSLSLQVNTGELFF
.	TRBD2	TRBV19	TRBJ2-5	TGTGCCAGCGGGGGACTAGCGGGGAGAGAGACCCAGTACTTC	CASGGLAGRETQYF
.	.	TRBV19	TRBJ1-6	TGTGCCAGTAGTGTCCTGTCCGGGACAAGAAATTCACCCCTCCACTTT	CASSVLSGTRNSPLHF
.	.	TRBV10-3	TRBJ2-7	TGTGCCATCAGTGAGCCAGGATACGAGCAGTACTTC	CAISEPGYEQYF